The entry below gives a single TCR beta chain sequence along with its context. Its specificity is unknown. This sample is drawn from a study of shared clonotypes between healthy human individuals. TCRdb keeps only in-frame clones here, not all; method: immunoSEQ multiplex PCR. The table shows more than 1 million clones, with around 82% occurring only once. The length of the CDR3 is 14 residues. Germline V gives CDR1 SGHTA, CDR2 FQGNSA. V lost 5 bases and J lost 2; bases outside the gene matches: 3. Study-wide points: Generation probabilities were higher for clonotypes shared across all four sorted-subset donors than for unshared ones.

The TCR sequence derives from a man between 18 and 35 years old in good health. Some clones in this sample may be carry-over from other donors' samples. The sequenced material came from memory CD4+ T cells from PBMCs. As to subset: CD45RA-negative fraction. This chain joins TRBV7-2 and TRBJ2-7; 10 bases are shared with TRBD2. This CDR3 reads CASSRTSGPYEQYF. The CDR3 nucleotides are TGTGCCAGCAGCCGGACTAGCGGCCCCTACGAGCAGTACTTC.